The 19 T cell receptor beta chains listed next were all sequenced from one sample in a study of T cell responses to AZD1222 COVID-19 vaccine. Here immunoSEQ multiplex PCR was the method, and the copy in TCRdb shows in-frame clones only, minus some. The sample shows some 100,000 clones, 87% of them seen only once. The specimen was peripheral blood, collected on day 0 of AZD1222 vaccination. All receptors derive from an adult in good health.

This clone was counted once. V and J are TRBV7-9 and TRBJ2-3; maybe TRBD2 (5 bases). Looked up from germline, CDR1 is SEHNR and CDR2 is FQNEAQ (reference sequence). Trimming took off 8 bases at V and 0 bases at J, with 12 bases between the two ends. The CDR3 spans 14 residues. CDR3 DNA sequence: TGTGCCAGCGGGGTCGGGATGAGCACAGATACGCAGTATTTT. Amino acid sequence: CASGVGMSTDTQYF.

Here the CDR3 reads CASGVRGTPGSYNSPLHF. Written as DNA, the CDR3 is TGTGCCAGCGGGGTAAGAGGGACCCCCGGCTCCTATAATTCACCCCTCCACTTT. The V call is TRBV27, the J call TRBJ1-6, with D tentatively TRBD1 (5 bases). The CDR3 runs to 18 residues. V lost 8 bases to trimming and J lost 0 bases, with 20 bases between them. The germline gives CDR1 MNHEY, CDR2 SMNVEV (reference sequence).

This chain connects TRBV3-1 (or the pseudogene TRBV3-2) to TRBJ1-2, with 8 bases aligning to TRBD1. Germline assignment: CDR1 LGHDT and CDR2 YNNKEL (reference sequence). The V segment lost 4 bases and the J segment 2 bases; nucleotides outside the gene matches: 6. The CDR3 is 15 amino acids. CDR3: CASSRGQGLNYGYTF. The CDR3 nucleotides are TGTGCCAGCAGCCGAGGACAGGGACTAAACTATGGCTACACCTTC.

This sequence joins TRBV6-2 or TRBV6-3 and TRBJ2-2; TRBD1 matches at 8 bases. Germline V CDR1 and CDR2: MNHEY, SVGEGT. Trimming at V came to 6 bases and at J to 7 bases, leaving 7 bases not matched to a gene. The CDR3 sequence is 14 residues long. This CDR3 reads CASSRTTGDGELFF. The CDR3 DNA sequence: TGTGCCAGCAGCCGCACGACAGGGGACGGGGAGCTGTTTTTT.

The J gene is TRBJ2-3, the V gene TRBV5-1, with 7 bases that match TRBD2. The germline V gene encodes CDR1 SGHRS and CDR2 YFSETQ. The CDR3 totals 15 residues. The V segment lost 2 bases and the J segment 3 bases; nucleotides outside the gene matches: 6. The CDR3 bases are TGCGCCAGCAGCTTCGGGGGAGCGGGGACAGATACGCAGTATTTT. It translates to CASSFGGAGTDTQYF.

The chain is built from TRBV27 and TRBJ1-2, with D uncertain. V was clipped by 2 bases and J by 2 bases, with 12 bases between them. Germline V lookup: CDR1 MNHEY, CDR2 SMNVEV (reference sequence). This CDR3 is 15 amino acids long. CDR3 coding DNA: TGTGCCAGCAGTTTACAAGGGAGCCGAAACTATGGCTACACCTTC. The encoded protein is CASSLQGSRNYGYTF.

The chain employs TRBV5-1 and TRBJ2-5; the D gene is possibly TRBD2 (6 bases). The CDR3 covers 15 residues. CDR1 is SGHRS and CDR2 is YFSETQ in the germline V gene. Trimming stripped 4 bases from V and 4 bases from J, with 17 bases between. CDR3 nucleotide sequence: TGCGCCAGCAGCCTAAACCCCGGAGGGAGAGAGACCCAGTACTTC. It is translated as CASSLNPGGRETQYF.

With respect to this clone: The junction and the germline gene differ at one end; a read error may be behind it. The chain combines TRBV7-2 with TRBJ2-5; a possible D gene is TRBD1 (5 bases). Germline V CDR1 and CDR2: SGHTA, FQGNSA. The CDR3 covers 14 residues. This chain's CDR3 is CASTSMGRQGTQYF. The CDR3 nucleotides are TGTGCCAGCACCTCCATGGGGCGGCAAGGGACCCAGTACTTC.

This clone was counted a single time. V usage is TRBV7-3 and J usage is TRBJ2-7; no clear D gene. Trimming removed 1 base at V and 5 bases at J, with 9 bases between. CDR3 size: 13 residues. The V gene's germline CDR1 is SGHTA and CDR2 FQGTGA. CDR3 coding DNA: TGTGCCAGCAGCTTAATTGGCTTCCACGAGCAGTACTTC. It specifies CASSLIGFHEQYF.

The chain couples TRBV18 to TRBJ2-6, with 12 bases aligning to TRBD2. Looked up from germline, CDR1 is KGHSH and CDR2 is LQKENI. With V trimmed by 6 bases and J by 2 bases, 8 bases remained unmatched. This CDR3 is 18 amino acids long. CDR3 in DNA: TGTGCCAGCTCTCGATCGACTAGCGGGAGTACTGGGGCCAACGTCCTGACTTTC. Its protein is CASSRSTSGSTGANVLTF.

The genes are TRBV7-2 and TRBJ2-7; TRBD2 aligns across 8 bases. The CDR3 totals 15 residues. The germline CDR1 and CDR2 sequences are SGHTA and FQGNSA. Trimming cost V 2 bases and J 3 bases; bases outside gene matches: 6. CDR3 sequence (DNA): TGTGCCAGCAGCTTAAGGCTAAGCGGGAGCTACGAGCAGTACTTC. Translated, it gives CASSLRLSGSYEQYF.

This clone was recorded only once. This chain's CDR3 is CAISEGGTNEKLFF. In nucleotides, the CDR3 is TGTGCCATCAGTGAAGGGGGGACTAATGAAAAACTGTTTTTT. The chain combines TRBV10-3 with TRBJ1-4, with D possibly TRBD1 on 6 matching bases. Germline V gene data show CDR1 as ENHRY and CDR2 as SYGVKD. The CDR3 is 14 residues long. V was trimmed by 3 bases and J by 2 bases, leaving 7 bases between them.

The genes are TRBV28 and TRBJ2-5; TRBD1 aligns across 10 bases. The germline V gene has CDR1 MDHEN and CDR2 SYDVKM. Unmatched junction bases numbered 6, after V lost 5 bases and J lost 3 bases. This CDR3 comprises 15 residues. CDR3 sequence: CASSKPGQGKETQYF. DNA of the CDR3: TGTGCCAGCAGTAAACCGGGACAGGGGAAAGAGACCCAGTACTTC.

In this sample, this clone turned up many times. The rearrangement joins TRBV4-2 to TRBJ2-7; 8 nucleotides match TRBD1. The CDR3 has 17 residues. The germline gives CDR1 LGHNA, CDR2 YNFKEQ. V shed 4 bases and J 2 bases; nucleotides not matched to a gene: 13. CDR3 loop: CASSLRTDRGRTYEQYF. The CDR3 nucleotides are TGTGCCAGCAGCCTACGGACAGACAGGGGCAGGACCTACGAGCAGTACTTC.

The chain couples TRBV10-3 to TRBJ1-2; a possible D gene is TRBD1 (6 bases). The CDR3 sequence is 13 residues long. Germline V lookup: CDR1 ENHRY, CDR2 SYGVKD. Deletions cut 0 bases from V and 7 bases from J, with 9 bases between. The CDR3 DNA follows: TGTGCCATCAGTGAGTCGAGGGGGGGTGGCTACACCTTC. Translating it yields CAISESRGGGYTF.

V is TRBV6-6 and J is TRBJ1-2, with a weak D call TRBD1 (5 bases). CDR1 and CDR2 (germline): MNHNY, SVGAGI (reference sequence). The CDR3 is made up of 12 amino acids. V lost 8 bases and J 4 bases, leaving 11 bases between the germline ends. CDR3 DNA sequence: TGTGCCAGCGATAGGGGCCCCTATGGCTACACCTTC. Protein: CASDRGPYGYTF.

The chain has TRBV5-1 and TRBJ1-2; D is uncertain. V lost 2 bases, J lost 4 bases, and 15 bases lay in between. Germline V lookup: CDR1 SGHRS, CDR2 YFSETQ. The CDR3 has 15 amino acids. The CDR3 sequence: CASSLNGGPLYGYTF. In DNA form, the CDR3 reads TGCGCCAGCAGCTTAAATGGAGGGCCACTCTATGGCTACACCTTC.

The gene calls are TRBV30 and TRBJ2-5; no clear D gene. Trimming took off 1 base at V and 0 bases at J, with 9 bases between the two ends. Germline V CDR1 and CDR2: GTSNPN, SVGIG (reference sequence). The CDR3 covers 14 residues. The CDR3 loop reads CAWSDRRDQETQYF. CDR3 in DNA: TGTGCCTGGAGTGATCGACGGGACCAAGAGACCCAGTACTTC.

The chain couples TRBV30 to TRBJ2-2; TRBD1 matches 10 bases. The CDR3 covers 15 residues. Germline V lookup: CDR1 GTSNPN, CDR2 SVGIG (reference sequence). With 2 bases clipped from V and 7 bases from J, the junction kept 7 bases outside the gene matches. In nucleotides, the CDR3 is TGTGCCTGGAGTTTCGACAGGGGGCCGGGCGGGGAGCTGTTTTTT. Its protein is CAWSFDRGPGGELFF.